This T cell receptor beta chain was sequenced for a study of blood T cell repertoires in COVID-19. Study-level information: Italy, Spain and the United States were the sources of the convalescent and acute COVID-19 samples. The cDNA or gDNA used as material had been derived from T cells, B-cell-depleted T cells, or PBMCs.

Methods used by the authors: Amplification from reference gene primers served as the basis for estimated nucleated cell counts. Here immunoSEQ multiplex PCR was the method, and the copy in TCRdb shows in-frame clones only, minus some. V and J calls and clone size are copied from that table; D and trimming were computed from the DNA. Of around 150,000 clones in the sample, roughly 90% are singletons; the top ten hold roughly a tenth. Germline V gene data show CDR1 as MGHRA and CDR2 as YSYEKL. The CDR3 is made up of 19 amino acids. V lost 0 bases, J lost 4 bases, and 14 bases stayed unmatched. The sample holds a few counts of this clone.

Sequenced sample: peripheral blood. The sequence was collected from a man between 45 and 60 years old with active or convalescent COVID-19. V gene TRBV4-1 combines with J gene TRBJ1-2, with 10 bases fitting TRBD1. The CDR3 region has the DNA TGCGCCAGCAGCCAAGAAGACAGGGGGCGCAGGCCTTTGTCCTATGGCTACACCTTC. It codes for CASSQEDRGRRPLSYGYTF.